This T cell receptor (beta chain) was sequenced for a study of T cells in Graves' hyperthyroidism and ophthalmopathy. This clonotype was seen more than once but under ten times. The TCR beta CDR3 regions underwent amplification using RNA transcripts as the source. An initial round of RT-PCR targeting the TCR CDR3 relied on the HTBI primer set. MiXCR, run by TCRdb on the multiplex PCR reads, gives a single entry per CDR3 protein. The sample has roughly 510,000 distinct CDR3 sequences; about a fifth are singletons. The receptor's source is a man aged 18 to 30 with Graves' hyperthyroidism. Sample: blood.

Written as DNA, the CDR3 is TGTGCCAGCAGTCCTCTAGCGGGGGGTAGATTCGGTGCCTACGAGCAGTACTTC. Amino acids: CASSPLAGGRFGAYEQYF. The V call is TRBV28, the J call TRBJ2-7, with 11 positions matching TRBD2. Germline CDR1 reads MDHEN; CDR2 reads SYDVKM. This CDR3 region has 18 residues. The ends lost 5 bases at V and 2 bases at J; junction bases unmatched: 14.